This T cell receptor beta chain was obtained from a study of cytomegalovirus exposure and HLA in healthy donors. Whole-study results and caveats: Later on, an analysis tied under 20,000 TCR beta sequences to HLA alleles at 0.05 false discovery rate. A later analysis showed HLA-associated TCR beta chains outstripping equally common others in clonal expansion. In all likelihood, a cluster of highly shared sequence variants was a sequencing artifact.

In nominal health when sampled, donors likely had unrecorded immune exposures nonetheless. PCR was performed using 60 Vbeta and 13 Jbeta primers. The assay was immunoSEQ multiplex PCR, and TCRdb's table has in-frame clones only and misses some. With 190,000 or so clones in the sample, the ten largest clones hold roughly 0.7%. Comments on this clone: What it binds is not known.

Trimming pared 4 bases from V and 0 bases from J, leaving 13 bases between. CDR3 size: 15 residues. Germline V CDR1 and CDR2: SGHRS, YFSETQ. Sequenced material: PBMCs. V is TRBV5-1 and J is TRBJ1-1, with D uncertain. This TCR derives from a boy younger than 18 in good health and CMV-seronegative. CDR3 in DNA: TGCGCCAGCAGCAGGGAGGGCGTTATGAACACTGAAGCTTTCTTT. Protein: CASSREGVMNTEAFF.